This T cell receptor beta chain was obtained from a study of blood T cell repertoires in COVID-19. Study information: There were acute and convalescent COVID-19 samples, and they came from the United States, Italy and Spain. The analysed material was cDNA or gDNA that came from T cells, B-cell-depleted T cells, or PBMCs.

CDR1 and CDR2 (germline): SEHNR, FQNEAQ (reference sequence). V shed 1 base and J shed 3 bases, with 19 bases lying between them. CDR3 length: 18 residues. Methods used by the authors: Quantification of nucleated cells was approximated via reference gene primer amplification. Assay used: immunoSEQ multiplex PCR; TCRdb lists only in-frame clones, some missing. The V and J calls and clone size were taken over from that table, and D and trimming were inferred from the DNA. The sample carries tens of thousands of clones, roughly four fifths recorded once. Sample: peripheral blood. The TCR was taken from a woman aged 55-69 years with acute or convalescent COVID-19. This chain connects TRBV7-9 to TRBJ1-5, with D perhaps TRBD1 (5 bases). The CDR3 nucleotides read TGTGCCAGCAGCTTAGAAGTAGGCAGGGAGGGACTCAATCAGCCCCAGCATTTT. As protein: CASSLEVGREGLNQPQHF. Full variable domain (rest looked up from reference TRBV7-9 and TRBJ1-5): DTGVSQNPRHKITKRGQNVTFRCDPISEHNRLYWYRQTLGQGPEFLTYFQNEAQLEKSRLLSDRFSAERPKGSFSTLEIQRTEQGDSAMYLCASSLEVGREGLNQPQHFGDGTRLSIL.